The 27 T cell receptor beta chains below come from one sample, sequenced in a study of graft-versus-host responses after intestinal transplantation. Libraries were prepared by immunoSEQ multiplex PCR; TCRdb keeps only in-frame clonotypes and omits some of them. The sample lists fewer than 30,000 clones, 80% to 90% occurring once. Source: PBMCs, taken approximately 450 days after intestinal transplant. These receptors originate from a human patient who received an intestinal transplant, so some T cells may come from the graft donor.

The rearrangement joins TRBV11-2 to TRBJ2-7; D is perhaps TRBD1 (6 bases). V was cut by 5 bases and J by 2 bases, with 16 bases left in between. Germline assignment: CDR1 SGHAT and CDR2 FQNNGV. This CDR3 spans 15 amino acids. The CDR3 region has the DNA TGTGCCAGCAGCCCCCGGCAGGGGCTACCCTACGAGCAGTACTTC. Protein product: CASSPRQGLPYEQYF. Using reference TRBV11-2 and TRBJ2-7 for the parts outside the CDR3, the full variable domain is EAGVAQSPRYKIIEKRQSVAFWCNPISGHATLYWYQQILGQGPKLLIQFQNNGVVDDSQLPKDRFSAERLKGVDSTLKIQPAKLEDSAVYLCASSPRQGLPYEQYFGPGTRLTVT.

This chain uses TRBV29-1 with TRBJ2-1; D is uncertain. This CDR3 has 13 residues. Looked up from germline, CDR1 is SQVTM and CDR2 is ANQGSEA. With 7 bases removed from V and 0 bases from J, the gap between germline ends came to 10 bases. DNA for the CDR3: TGCAGCGCCCGGGTCAGCTCCTACAATGAGCAGTTCTTC. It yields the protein CSARVSSYNEQFF.

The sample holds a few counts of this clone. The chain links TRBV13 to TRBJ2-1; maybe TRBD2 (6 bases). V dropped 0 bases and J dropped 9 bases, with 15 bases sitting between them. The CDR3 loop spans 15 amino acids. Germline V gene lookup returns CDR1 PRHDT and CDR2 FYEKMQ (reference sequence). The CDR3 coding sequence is TGTGCCAGCAGCTTAGGCACTAGCCGGGCTCGTGAGCAGTTCTTC. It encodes CASSLGTSRAREQFF.

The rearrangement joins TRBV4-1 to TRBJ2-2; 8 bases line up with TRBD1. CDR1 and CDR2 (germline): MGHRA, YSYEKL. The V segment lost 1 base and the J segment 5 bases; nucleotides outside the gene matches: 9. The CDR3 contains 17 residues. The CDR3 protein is CASSQVGRGLKTGELFF. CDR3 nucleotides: TGCGCCAGCAGCCAAGTCGGCAGGGGGCTTAAGACCGGGGAGCTGTTTTTT.

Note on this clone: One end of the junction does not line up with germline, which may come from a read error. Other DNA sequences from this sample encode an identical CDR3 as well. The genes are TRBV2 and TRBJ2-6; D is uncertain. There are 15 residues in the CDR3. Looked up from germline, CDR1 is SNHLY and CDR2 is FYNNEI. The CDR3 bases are TGCGCCAGCAGTGAAATGGGTTCTGGGGCCAACGTCCTGACTTTC. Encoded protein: CASSEMGSGANVLTF.

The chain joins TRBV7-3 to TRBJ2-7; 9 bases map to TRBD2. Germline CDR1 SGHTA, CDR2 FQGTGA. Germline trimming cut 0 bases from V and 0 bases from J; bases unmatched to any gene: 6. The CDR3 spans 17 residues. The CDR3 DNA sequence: TGTGCCAGCAGCTTAACGGGGCTAGCGGGGACCTCCTACGAGCAGTACTTC. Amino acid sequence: CASSLTGLAGTSYEQYF.

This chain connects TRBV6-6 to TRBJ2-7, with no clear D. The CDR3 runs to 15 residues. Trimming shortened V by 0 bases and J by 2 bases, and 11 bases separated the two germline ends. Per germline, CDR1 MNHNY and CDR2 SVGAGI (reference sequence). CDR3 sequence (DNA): TGTGCCAGCAGTTACTCATCCCTAGGAACCTACGAGCAGTACTTC. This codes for CASSYSSLGTYEQYF.

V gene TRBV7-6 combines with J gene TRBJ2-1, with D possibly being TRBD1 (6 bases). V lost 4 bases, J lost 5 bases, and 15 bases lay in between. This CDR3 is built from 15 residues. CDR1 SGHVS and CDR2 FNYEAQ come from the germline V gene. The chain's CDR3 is CASSSRGRGDNEQFF. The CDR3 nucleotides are TGTGCCAGCAGCTCCAGGGGTCGGGGAGACAATGAGCAGTTCTTC.

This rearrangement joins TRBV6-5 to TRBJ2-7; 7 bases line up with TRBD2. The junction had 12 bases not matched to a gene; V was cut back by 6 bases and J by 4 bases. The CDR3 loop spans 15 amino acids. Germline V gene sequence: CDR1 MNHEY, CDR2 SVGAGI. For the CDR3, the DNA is TGTGCCAGCAGGCAAAGTGGGGGGGTTGGATACGAGCAGTACTTC. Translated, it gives CASRQSGGVGYEQYF.

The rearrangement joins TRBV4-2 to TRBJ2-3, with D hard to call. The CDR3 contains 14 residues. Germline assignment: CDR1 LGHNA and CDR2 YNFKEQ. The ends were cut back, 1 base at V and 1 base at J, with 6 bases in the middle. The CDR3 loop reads CASSQVDGTDTQYF. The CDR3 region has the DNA TGTGCCAGCAGCCAAGTGGACGGCACAGATACGCAGTATTTT.

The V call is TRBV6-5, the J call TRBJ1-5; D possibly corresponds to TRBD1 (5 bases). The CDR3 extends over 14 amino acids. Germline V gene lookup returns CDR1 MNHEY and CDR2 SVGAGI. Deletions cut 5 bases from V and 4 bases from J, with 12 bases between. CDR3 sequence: CASSPGTVNQPQHF. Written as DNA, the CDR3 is TGTGCCAGCAGTCCGGGGACTGTGAATCAGCCCCAGCATTTT.

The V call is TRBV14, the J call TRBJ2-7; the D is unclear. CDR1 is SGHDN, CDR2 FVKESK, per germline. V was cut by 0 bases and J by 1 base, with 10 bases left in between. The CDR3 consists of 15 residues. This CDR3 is CASSQDLSGSYEQYF. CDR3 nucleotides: TGTGCCAGCAGCCAAGATCTCTCCGGATCCTACGAGCAGTACTTC.

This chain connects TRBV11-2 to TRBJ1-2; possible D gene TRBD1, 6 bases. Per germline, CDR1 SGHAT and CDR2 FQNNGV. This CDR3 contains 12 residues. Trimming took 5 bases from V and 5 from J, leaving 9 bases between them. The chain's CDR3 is CASSPQGYGYTF. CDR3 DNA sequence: TGTGCCAGCAGCCCCCAGGGGTATGGCTACACCTTC.

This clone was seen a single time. CDR3 DNA sequence: TGTGCCAGCAGTTACGGGACAGATCTTTACGAGCAGTACTTC. This gives the protein CASSYGTDLYEQYF. The rearrangement links TRBV6-5 to TRBJ2-7; 7 nucleotides match TRBD1. This CDR3 contains 14 residues. Germline V gene lookup returns CDR1 MNHEY and CDR2 SVGAGI. The V segment lost 2 bases and the J segment 4 bases; nucleotides outside the gene matches: 5.

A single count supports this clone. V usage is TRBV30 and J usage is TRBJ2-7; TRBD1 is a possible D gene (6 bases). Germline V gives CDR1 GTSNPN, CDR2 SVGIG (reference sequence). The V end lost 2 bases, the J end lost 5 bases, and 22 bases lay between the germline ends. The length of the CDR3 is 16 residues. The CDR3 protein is CAWSLARGGIWDEQYF. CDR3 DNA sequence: TGTGCCTGGAGTCTAGCCCGAGGGGGAATTTGGGACGAGCAGTACTTC.

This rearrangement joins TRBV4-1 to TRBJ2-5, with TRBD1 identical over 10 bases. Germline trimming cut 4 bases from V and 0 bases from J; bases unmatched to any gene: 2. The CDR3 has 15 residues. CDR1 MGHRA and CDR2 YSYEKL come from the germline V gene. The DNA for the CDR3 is TGCGCCAGCAGCCGGGACAGGGGAAACCAAGAGACCCAGTACTTC. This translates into CASSRDRGNQETQYF.

CDR3: CASSIIYGEQYF. The CDR3 DNA reads as TGTGCCAGTAGTATCATCTATGGCGAGCAGTACTTC. This sequence joins TRBV19 and TRBJ2-7; D uncertain. The V gene lost 3 bases and the J gene lost 6 bases, with 9 bases spanning the gap. The CDR3 spans 12 residues. Per germline, CDR1 LNHDA and CDR2 SQIVND (reference sequence).

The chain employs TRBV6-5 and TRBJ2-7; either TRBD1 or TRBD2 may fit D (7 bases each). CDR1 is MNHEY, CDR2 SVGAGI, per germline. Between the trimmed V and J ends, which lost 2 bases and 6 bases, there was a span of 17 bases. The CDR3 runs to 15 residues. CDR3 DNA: TGTGCCAGCAGTTACCAACACACAGGGGAGGGCGAGCAGTACTTC. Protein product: CASSYQHTGEGEQYF.

CDR3 sequence: CASSLWTGVYNEQFF. The CDR3 nucleotides are TGCGCCAGCAGCTTGTGGACAGGGGTTTACAATGAGCAGTTCTTC. The chain carries TRBV5-1 and TRBJ2-1; TRBD1 matches at 9 bases. The CDR3 is 15 amino acids. V shed 1 base and J 4 bases; nucleotides not matched to a gene: 3. Germline CDR1 is SGHRS and CDR2 is YFSETQ.

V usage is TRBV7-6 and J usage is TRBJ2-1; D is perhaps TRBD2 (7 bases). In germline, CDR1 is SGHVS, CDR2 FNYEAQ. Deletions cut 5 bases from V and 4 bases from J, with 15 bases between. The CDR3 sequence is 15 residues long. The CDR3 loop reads CASSRGAGAYNEQFF. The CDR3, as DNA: TGTGCCAGCAGCCGGGGGGCAGGGGCATACAATGAGCAGTTCTTC.

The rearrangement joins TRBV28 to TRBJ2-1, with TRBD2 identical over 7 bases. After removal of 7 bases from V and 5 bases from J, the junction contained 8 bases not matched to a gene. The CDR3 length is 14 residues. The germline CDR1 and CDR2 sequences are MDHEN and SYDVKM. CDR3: CASIVGGPDNEQFF. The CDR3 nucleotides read TGTGCCAGCATTGTGGGAGGGCCGGACAATGAGCAGTTCTTC.

CDR3 residues: CASSRGRGRGETQYF. The CDR3 DNA is TGTGCCAGTAGTAGGGGGAGGGGGCGAGGAGAGACCCAGTACTTC. The chain carries TRBV19 and TRBJ2-5; possibly TRBD1 or TRBD2 for D (7 bases each). V was clipped by 4 bases and J by 4 bases, with 16 bases between them. This CDR3 contains 15 residues. The germline V gene encodes CDR1 LNHDA and CDR2 SQIVND (reference sequence).

The CDR3 is CASSLERNSYNEQFF. Written as DNA, the CDR3 is TGCGCCAGCAGCTTAGAGCGGAACTCCTACAATGAGCAGTTCTTC. The chain uses TRBV5-1 and TRBJ2-1; D is perhaps TRBD2 (5 bases). CDR1 and CDR2 (germline): SGHRS, YFSETQ. This CDR3 contains 15 residues. V was shortened by 2 bases and J by 0 bases, with 9 bases between the two germline ends.

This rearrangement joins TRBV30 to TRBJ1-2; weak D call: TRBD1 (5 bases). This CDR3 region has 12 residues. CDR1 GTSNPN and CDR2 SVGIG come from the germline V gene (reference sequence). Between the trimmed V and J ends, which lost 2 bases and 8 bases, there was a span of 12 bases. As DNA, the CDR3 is TGTGCCTGGAGTTTAGGGACCGGGGGCTACACCTTC. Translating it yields CAWSLGTGGYTF.

The CDR3 here is CASSSYSGASGEGPDEQYF. The CDR3 DNA is TGTGCCAGCAGTTCGTACTCCGGGGCTAGCGGGGAGGGGCCCGACGAGCAGTACTTC. V and J are TRBV27 and TRBJ2-5, with TRBD2 matching 9 bases. Near its end, the DNA agrees better with TRBJ2-7, so the J call may be wrong. The CDR3 covers 19 residues. Per germline, CDR1 MNHEY and CDR2 SMNVEV (reference sequence).

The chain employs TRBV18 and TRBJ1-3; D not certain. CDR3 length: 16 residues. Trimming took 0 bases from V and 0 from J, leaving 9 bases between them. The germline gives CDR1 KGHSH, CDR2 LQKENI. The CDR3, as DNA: TGTGCCAGCTCACCACCGAACCCCTTCTCTGGAAACACCATATATTTT. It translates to CASSPPNPFSGNTIYF. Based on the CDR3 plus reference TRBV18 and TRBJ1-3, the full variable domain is NAGVMQNPRHLVRRRGQEARLRCSPMKGHSHVYWYRQLPEEGLKFMVYLQKENIIDESGMPKERFSAEFPKEGPSILRIQQVVRGDSAAYFCASSPPNPFSGNTIYFGEGSWLTVV.

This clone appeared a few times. CDR3 sequence: CASSRQGKQPQHF. The DNA of the CDR3 is TGTGCCAGCAGCCGACAGGGGAAGCAGCCCCAGCATTTT. V usage is TRBV6-1 and J usage is TRBJ1-5, with 8 positions matching TRBD1. The CDR3 is 13 amino acids. V gave up 6 bases and J gave up 7 bases; unmatched junction bases: 5. The germline CDR1 and CDR2 sequences are MNHNS and SASEGT.